This T cell receptor beta chain emerged from a study of OX40 agonist ivuxolimab in advanced cancers. Whole-study context: Enrollees could have had prior anti-PD-1, anti-PD-L1 or anti-CTLA-4 therapy, which roughly 40% had received.

This clone was detected once. What it recognizes is unknown. The investigators sampled blood at baseline, at cycle 4 day 1, and at cycle 7 day 1. Findings and limits, study-wide: The mean number of expanded clones was higher in CD8+ T cells than in CD4+. The study observed clonal expansion of CD4+ and CD8+ blood T cells by week 6 at 0.1 to 3.0 mg/kg.

The CDR3 has 15 residues. The germline V and J ends were trimmed by 1 base and 4 bases, with 13 bases remaining between them. CDR1 is MDHEN, CDR2 SYDVKM, per germline. Assay: immunoSEQ multiplex PCR; the TCRdb copy retains only in-frame clones and omits some. The data contain around 83,000 clones, roughly nine tenths of them seen just once; the ten biggest clones take up around 1.6%. The chain couples TRBV28 to TRBJ2-5; D may be TRBD2 (5 bases). This sample comprised CD4+ or CD8+ T cells sorted from blood, obtained in a trial of the OX40 agonist ivuxolimab. This TCR derives from an adult with an advanced solid tumor such as melanoma, head and neck, liver or kidney cancer. The CDR3 reads CASSLLALRGETQYF. CDR3 coding DNA: TGTGCCAGCAGTTTATTGGCACTCCGGGGAGAGACCCAGTACTTC. Full variable domain (remainder filled in from reference TRBV28 and TRBJ2-5): DVKVTQSSRYLVKRTGEKVFLECVQDMDHENMFWYRQDPGLGLRLIYFSYDVKMKEKGDIPEGYSVSREKKERFSLILESASTNQTSMYLCASSLLALRGETQYFGPGTRLLVL.